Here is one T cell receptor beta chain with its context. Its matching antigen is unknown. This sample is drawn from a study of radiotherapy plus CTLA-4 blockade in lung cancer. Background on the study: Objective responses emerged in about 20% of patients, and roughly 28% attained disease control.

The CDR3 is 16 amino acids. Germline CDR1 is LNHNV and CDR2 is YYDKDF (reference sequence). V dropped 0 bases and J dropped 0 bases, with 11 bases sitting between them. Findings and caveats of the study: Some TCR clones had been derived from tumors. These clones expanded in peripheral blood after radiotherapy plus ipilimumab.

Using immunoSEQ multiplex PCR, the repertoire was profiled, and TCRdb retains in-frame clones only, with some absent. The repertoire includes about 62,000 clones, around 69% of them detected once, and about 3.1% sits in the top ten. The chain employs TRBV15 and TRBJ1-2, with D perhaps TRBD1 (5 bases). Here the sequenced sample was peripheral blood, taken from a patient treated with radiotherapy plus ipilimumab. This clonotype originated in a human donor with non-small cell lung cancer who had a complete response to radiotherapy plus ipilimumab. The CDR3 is CATSRDEGGANYGYTF. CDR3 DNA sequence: TGTGCCACCAGCAGAGATGAAGGAGGGGCTAACTATGGCTACACCTTC.